Given below is one T cell receptor (beta chain) in context. These data are taken from a study of blood T cell repertoires in COVID-19. On the study more broadly: COVID-19 samples, acute and convalescent, were from the United States, Italy and Spain. T cells, B-cell-depleted T cells, or PBMCs provided the cDNA or gDNA that served as material.

In the original analysis: Reference gene primer amplification gave estimated nucleated cell counts. The repertoire was sequenced with immunoSEQ multiplex PCR; TCRdb's copy has only in-frame clones and lacks some. Clone size and V and J calls were adopted from that table, with D and trimming inferred from the DNA. The table shows around 180,000 clones, with around 87% occurring only once. This receptor was taken from a man aged 35 to 55 with active or convalescent COVID-19. Sequenced: peripheral blood.

This CDR3 reads CASSHQGWELANTEAFF. CDR3 coding DNA: TGTGCCAGCAGCCATCAGGGGTGGGAGTTGGCGAACACTGAAGCTTTCTTT. The chain has TRBV14 and TRBJ1-1; D may be TRBD1 (6 bases). Trimming left V 3 bases short and J 1 base short, with 18 bases between. The germline CDR1 and CDR2 sequences are SGHDN and FVKESK. The CDR3 runs to 17 residues.